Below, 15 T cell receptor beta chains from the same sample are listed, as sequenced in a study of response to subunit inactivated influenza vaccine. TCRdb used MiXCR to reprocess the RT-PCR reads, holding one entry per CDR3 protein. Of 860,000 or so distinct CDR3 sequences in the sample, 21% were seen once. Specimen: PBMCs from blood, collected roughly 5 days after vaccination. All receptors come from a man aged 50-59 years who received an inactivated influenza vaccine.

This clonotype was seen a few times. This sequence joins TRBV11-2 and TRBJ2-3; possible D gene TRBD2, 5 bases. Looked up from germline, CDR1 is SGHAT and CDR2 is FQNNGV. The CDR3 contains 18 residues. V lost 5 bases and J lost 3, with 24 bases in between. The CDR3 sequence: CASSVVKRFRVGTDTQYF. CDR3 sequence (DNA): TGTGCCAGCAGCGTGGTGAAGCGGTTCCGCGTTGGAACAGATACGCAGTATTTT.

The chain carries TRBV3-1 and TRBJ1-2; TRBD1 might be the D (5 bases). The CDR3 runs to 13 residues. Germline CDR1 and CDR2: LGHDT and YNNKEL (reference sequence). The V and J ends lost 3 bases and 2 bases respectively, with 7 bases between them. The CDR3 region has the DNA TGTGCCAGCAGCCACCAGGGCAACTATGGCTACACCTTC. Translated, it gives CASSHQGNYGYTF.

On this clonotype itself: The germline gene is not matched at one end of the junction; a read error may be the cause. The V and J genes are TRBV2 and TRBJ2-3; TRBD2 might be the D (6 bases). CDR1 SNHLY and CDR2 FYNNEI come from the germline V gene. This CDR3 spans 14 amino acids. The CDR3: CASKGPSVTVTQYF. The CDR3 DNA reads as TGTGCCAGCAAGGGGCCTAGCGTTACAGTTACGCAGTATTTT.

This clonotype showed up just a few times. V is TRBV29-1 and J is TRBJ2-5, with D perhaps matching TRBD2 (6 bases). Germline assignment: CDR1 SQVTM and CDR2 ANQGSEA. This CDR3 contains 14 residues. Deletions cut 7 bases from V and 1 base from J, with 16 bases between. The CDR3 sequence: CSARGIGSQETQYF. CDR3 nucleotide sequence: TGCAGCGCTCGCGGGATCGGGAGCCAAGAGACCCAGTACTTC.

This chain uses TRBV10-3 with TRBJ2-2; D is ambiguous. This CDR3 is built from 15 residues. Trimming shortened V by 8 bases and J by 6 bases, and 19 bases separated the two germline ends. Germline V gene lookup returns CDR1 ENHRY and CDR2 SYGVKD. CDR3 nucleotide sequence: TGTGCCATCGGCGTTGGCAGGTTGAAGGCCGGGGAGCTGTTTTTT. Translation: CAIGVGRLKAGELFF.

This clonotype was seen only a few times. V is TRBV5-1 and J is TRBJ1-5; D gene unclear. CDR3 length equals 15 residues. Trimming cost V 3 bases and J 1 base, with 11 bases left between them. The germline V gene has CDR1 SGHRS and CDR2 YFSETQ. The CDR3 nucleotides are TGCGCCAGCAGCTCACGGACTCCGAGCAATCAGCCCCAGCATTTT. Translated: CASSSRTPSNQPQHF.

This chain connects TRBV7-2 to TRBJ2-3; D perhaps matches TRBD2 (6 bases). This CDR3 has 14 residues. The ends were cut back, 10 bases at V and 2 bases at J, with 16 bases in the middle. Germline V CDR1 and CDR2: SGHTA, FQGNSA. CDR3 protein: CATRCGEATDTQYF. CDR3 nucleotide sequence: TGTGCCACCAGATGTGGGGAGGCCACAGATACGCAGTATTTT.

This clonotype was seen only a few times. CDR3 in amino acids: CASSPSAQAGTGAETQYF. CDR3 nucleotide sequence: TGTGCCAGCAGCCCTAGTGCCCAAGCCGGGACAGGGGCCGAGACCCAGTACTTC. The chain is built from TRBV9 and TRBJ2-5, with 10 nucleotides matching TRBD1. CDR1 and CDR2 (germline): SGDLS, YYNGEE. V gave up 4 bases and J gave up 5 bases; unmatched junction bases: 17. CDR3 length: 18 residues. Full variable domain (missing parts from reference TRBV9 and TRBJ2-5): DSGVTQTPKHLITATGQRVTLRCSPRSGDLSVYWYQQSLDQGLQFLIQYYNGEERAKGNILERFSAQQFPDLHSELNLSSLELGDSALYFCASSPSAQAGTGAETQYFGPGTRLLVL.

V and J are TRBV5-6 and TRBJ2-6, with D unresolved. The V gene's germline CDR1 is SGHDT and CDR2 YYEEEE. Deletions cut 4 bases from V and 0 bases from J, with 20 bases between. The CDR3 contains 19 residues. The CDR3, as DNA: TGTGCCAGCAGCCCCATTTGGGGTGGGCCCAGCTCTGGGGCCAACGTCCTGACTTTC. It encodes CASSPIWGGPSSGANVLTF.

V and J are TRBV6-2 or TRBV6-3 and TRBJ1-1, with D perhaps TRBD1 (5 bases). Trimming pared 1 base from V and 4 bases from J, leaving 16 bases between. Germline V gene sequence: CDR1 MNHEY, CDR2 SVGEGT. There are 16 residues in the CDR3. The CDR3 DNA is TGTGCCAGCAGTTACTTCCCTGGGGCTCTGCCCACTGAAGCTTTCTTT. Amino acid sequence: CASSYFPGALPTEAFF.

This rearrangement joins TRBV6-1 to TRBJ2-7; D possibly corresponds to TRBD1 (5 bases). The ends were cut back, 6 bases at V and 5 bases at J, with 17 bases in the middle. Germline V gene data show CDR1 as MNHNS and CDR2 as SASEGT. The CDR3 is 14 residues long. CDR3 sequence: CASRDGDRFHEQYF. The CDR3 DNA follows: TGTGCCAGCAGAGATGGAGACAGATTCCACGAGCAGTACTTC.

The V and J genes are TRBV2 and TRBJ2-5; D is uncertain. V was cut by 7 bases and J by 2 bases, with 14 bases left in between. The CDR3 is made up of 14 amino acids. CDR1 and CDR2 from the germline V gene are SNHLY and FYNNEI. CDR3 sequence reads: CASMGVAIQETQYF. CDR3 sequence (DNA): TGTGCCAGCATGGGTGTGGCGATTCAAGAGACCCAGTACTTC.

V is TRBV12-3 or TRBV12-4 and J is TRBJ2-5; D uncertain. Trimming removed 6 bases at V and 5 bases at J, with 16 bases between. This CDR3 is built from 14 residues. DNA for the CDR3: TGTGCCAGCAGCCCGGGCCTTTCGTGGGAGACCCAGTACTTC. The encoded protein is CASSPGLSWETQYF.

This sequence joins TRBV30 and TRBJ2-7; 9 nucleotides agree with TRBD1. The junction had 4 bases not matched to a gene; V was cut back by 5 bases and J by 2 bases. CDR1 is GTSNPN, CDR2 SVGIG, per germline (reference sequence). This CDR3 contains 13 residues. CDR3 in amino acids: CAWGTGNTYEQYF. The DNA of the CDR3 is TGTGCCTGGGGGACAGGGAATACCTACGAGCAGTACTTC. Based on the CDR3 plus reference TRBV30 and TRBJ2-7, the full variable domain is SQTIHQWPATLVQPVGSPLSLECTVEGTSNPNLYWYRQAAGRGLQLLFYSVGIGQISSEVPQNLSASRPQDRQFILSSKKLLLSDSGFYLCAWGTGNTYEQYFGPGTRLTVT.

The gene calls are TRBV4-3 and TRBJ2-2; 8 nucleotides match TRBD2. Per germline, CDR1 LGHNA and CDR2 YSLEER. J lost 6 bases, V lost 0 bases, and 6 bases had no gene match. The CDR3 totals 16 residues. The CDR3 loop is CASSQESVGGAGELFF. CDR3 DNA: TGCGCCAGCAGCCAAGAATCAGTCGGGGGGGCCGGGGAGCTGTTTTTT.